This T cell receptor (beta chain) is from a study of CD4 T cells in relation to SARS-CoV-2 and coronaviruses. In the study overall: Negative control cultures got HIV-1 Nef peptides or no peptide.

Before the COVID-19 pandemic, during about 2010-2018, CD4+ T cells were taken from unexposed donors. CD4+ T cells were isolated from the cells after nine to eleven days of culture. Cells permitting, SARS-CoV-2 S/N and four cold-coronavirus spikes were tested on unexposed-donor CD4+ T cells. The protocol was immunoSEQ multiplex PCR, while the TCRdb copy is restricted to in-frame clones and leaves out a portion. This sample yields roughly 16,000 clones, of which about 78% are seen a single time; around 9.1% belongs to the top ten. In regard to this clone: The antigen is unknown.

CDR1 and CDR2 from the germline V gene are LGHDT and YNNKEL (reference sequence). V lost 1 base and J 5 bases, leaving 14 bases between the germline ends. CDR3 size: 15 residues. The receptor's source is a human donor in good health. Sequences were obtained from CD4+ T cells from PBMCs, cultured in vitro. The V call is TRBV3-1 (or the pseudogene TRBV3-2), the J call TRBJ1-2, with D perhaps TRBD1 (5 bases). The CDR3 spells CASSQVRSGRYGYTF. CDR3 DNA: TGTGCCAGCAGCCAAGTACGGTCAGGGCGTTATGGCTACACCTTC.